The rows below give T cell receptor beta chains drawn from one sample of a study of blood T cell repertoires in COVID-19. The protocol was immunoSEQ multiplex PCR, while the TCRdb copy is restricted to in-frame clones and leaves out a portion. Here the sample spans 130,000 or so clones, 85% to 90% being singletons. Sequencing was done on a sample of peripheral blood. Receptors were obtained from a man in his forties or fifties with active COVID-19. Both conserved end residues are part of each CDR3. A D gene is named only where the DNA matches it firmly. Clone size is not always given. Where it is, it says once, few, many or a class for expanded clones.

size,J,D,length,V,DNA,CDR3
-,TRBJ2-1,TRBD2,15,TRBV27,TGTGCCAGCAGTCCTAGCGGCCCCTCCTACAATGAGCAGTTCTTC,CASSPSGPSYNEQFF
-,TRBJ2-3,-,13,TRBV29-1,TGCAGCGGGGGGGGCAGGGCTGCAGATACGCAGTATTTT,CSGGGRAADTQYF
-,TRBJ2-1,-,14,TRBV28,TGTGCCAGCAGTTTAATAGCGGAGAACAATGAGCAGTTCTTC,CASSLIAENNEQFF
-,TRBJ2-1,TRBD2,15,TRBV19,TGTGCCAGTAGGGAGCGGGGGGGATCCTACAATGAGCAGTTCTTC,CASRERGGSYNEQFF
many,TRBJ2-7,-,15,TRBV21-1,TGTGCCAGCAGCAAAGCGCGGGGGACAGGCTACGAGCAGTACTTC,CASSKARGTGYEQYF
-,TRBJ2-3,-,17,TRBV7-8,TGTGCCAGCAGCCCCCTTCCCGGGAGCCCTTGGCCAGATACGCAGTATTTT,CASSPLPGSPWPDTQYF
-,TRBJ1-2,-,14,TRBV9,TGTGCCAGCAGCGTAGATCAGGGGAACTATGGCTACACCTTC,CASSVDQGNYGYTF
-,TRBJ2-3,TRBD1,14,TRBV5-4,TGTGCCAGCAGACTCGACAGGGCGGGAGATACGCAGTATTTT,CASRLDRAGDTQYF
-,TRBJ1-2,TRBD1,14,TRBV5-8,TGTGCCACCAGCCGGGACAGGGGATTCAATGGCTACACCTTC,CATSRDRGFNGYTF
-,TRBJ2-7,TRBD1,16,TRBV11-2,TGTGCCAGCAGCTTCATAACGACAGGGCCCGCCTACGAGCAGTACTTC,CASSFITTGPAYEQYF
once,TRBJ1-1,-,12,TRBV19,TGTGCCAGTAGTAAGCTCAACACTGAAGCTTTCTTT,CASSKLNTEAFF
-,TRBJ1-6,-,14,TRBV6-2/TRBV6-3,TGTGCCAGCAGTTTGGGACAACGTAATTCACCCCTCCACTTT,CASSLGQRNSPLHF
-,TRBJ2-6,-,15,TRBV10-3,TGTGCCATCAGTGACTTCCAGGGGCGGGTCAACGTCCTGACTTTC,CAISDFQGRVNVLTF
-,TRBJ2-2,-,16,TRBV4-3,TGCGCCAGCAGCCAACAGCAGGGTCTCGGCACCGGGGAGCTGTTTTTT,CASSQQQGLGTGELFF
-,TRBJ1-4,TRBD1,16,TRBV7-8,TGTGCCAGCAGCCCCCTCGGGACAGCCAGTAATGAAAAACTGTTTTTT,CASSPLGTASNEKLFF
-,TRBJ2-5,TRBD2,18,TRBV4-2,TGTGCCAGCAGCCAAGTAGTCGCTGTCGGGGGGGCCCCAGAGACCCAGTACTTC,CASSQVVAVGGAPETQYF
once,TRBJ2-1,TRBD2,14,TRBV5-1,TGCGCCAGCAGCTCAGGACTAGCGGGTAATGAGCAGTTCTTC,CASSSGLAGNEQFF
few,TRBJ2-7,TRBD1,16,TRBV7-8,TGTGCCAGCAGCAGCTTCGCGACAGGGGCTGAGGACGAGCAGTACTTC,CASSSFATGAEDEQYF
-,TRBJ2-5,TRBD2,14,TRBV5-8,TGTGCCAGCAGCTCGGGACTAGGACAAGAGACCCAGTACTTC,CASSSGLGQETQYF
-,TRBJ1-5,-,12,TRBV9,TGTGCCAGCAGCAACCAGGGTCAGCCCCAGCATTTT,CASSNQGQPQHF
-,TRBJ2-1,-,13,TRBV11-3,TGTGCCAGCAGCCCTGGACTACCTAATGAGCAGTTCTTC,CASSPGLPNEQFF
-,TRBJ1-1,TRBD1,16,TRBV5-1,TGCGCCAGCAGCTTGGCGGGGACAGCCATGAACACTGAAGCTTTCTTT,CASSLAGTAMNTEAFF
once,TRBJ1-2,TRBD1,16,TRBV7-8,TGTGCCAGCAGCTTAGTGGGGCCTAAGGGGGCGTATGGCTACACCTTC,CASSLVGPKGAYGYTF
-,TRBJ1-1,-,14,TRBV5-4,TGTGCCAGCAGCTTGGGGGCCCCTAACACTGAAGCTTTCTTT,CASSLGAPNTEAFF
-,TRBJ2-1,TRBD2,18,TRBV5-6,TGTGCCAGCAGCCTTAGCGGGGGGGCCGGTAGCTCCTACAATGAGCAGTTCTTC,CASSLSGGAGSSYNEQFF
once,TRBJ1-5,-,14,TRBV29-1,TGCAGCGTTCAGGACAGCAATAGCAATCAGCCCCAGCATTTT,CSVQDSNSNQPQHF
-,TRBJ1-2,-,9,TRBV29-1,TGCAGCGTTGATATCGGCTACACCTTC,CSVDIGYTF
-,TRBJ2-1,-,14,TRBV7-9,-,CASSLVGVGAGAFF
-,TRBJ1-1,-,14,TRBV5-4,TGTGCCAGCAGCTTACAGGTGGGGAACACTGAAGCTTTCTTT,CASSLQVGNTEAFF
-,TRBJ2-1,-,14,TRBV25-1,TGTGCCAGCAGGGGAGGGGGGAACTACAATGAGCAGTTCTTC,CASRGGGNYNEQFF
-,TRBJ1-1,-,14,TRBV3-1/TRBV3-2,TGTGCCAGCAGCCAACCACGCGGGGAAACTGAAGCTTTCTTT,CASSQPRGETEAFF
-,TRBJ2-3,-,14,TRBV5-4,TGTGCCAGCAGCTTGGAAAGCGGCACAGATACGCAGTATTTT,CASSLESGTDTQYF
-,TRBJ2-7,-,12,TRBV7-9,TGTGCCAGCACCAATTTGTACTACGAGCAGTACTTC,CASTNLYYEQYF
-,TRBJ1-1,-,15,TRBV19,TGTGCCAGTAGTATAGGGCAGGGGACGGGCACTGAAGCTTTCTTT,CASSIGQGTGTEAFF
-,TRBJ1-2,TRBD1,13,TRBV18,TGTGCCAGCTCACCGGGACAGTACTATGGCTACACCTTC,CASSPGQYYGYTF
-,TRBJ1-6,-,15,TRBV3-1/TRBV3-2,TGTGCCAGCAGCCAGCCCCGGGACTTACATTCACCCCTCCACTTT,CASSQPRDLHSPLHF
-,TRBJ1-2,-,12,TRBV5-1,TGCGCCAGCAGCTTGGAACAGGAGGGCTACACCTTC,CASSLEQEGYTF
-,TRBJ2-3,TRBD2,16,TRBV19,TGTGCCAGTAGTCAGTTACTAGCGGGGGGCACAGATACGCAGTATTTT,CASSQLLAGGTDTQYF
-,TRBJ1-5,-,15,TRBV6-2/TRBV6-3,TGTGCCAGCAGTTATTTTGGGGGGAGCAATCAGCCCCAGCATTTT,CASSYFGGSNQPQHF
-,TRBJ1-1,-,14,TRBV4-1,TGCGCCAGCAGCCGGCTGGAGGGGAACACTGAAGCTTTCTTT,CASSRLEGNTEAFF
-,TRBJ2-2,TRBD1,15,TRBV19,TGTGCCAGCCACACCGGGACAGGGTCTACCGGGGAGCTGTTTTTT,CASHTGTGSTGELFF
few,TRBJ1-3,TRBD1,17,TRBV28,TGTGCCAGCACCACCCGGCGGTACAGGGGGCTTGGAAACACCATATATTTT,CASTTRRYRGLGNTIYF
-,TRBJ2-1,TRBD2,16,TRBV5-8,TGTGCCAGCAGTCGGGAGGTATGGGCGGGCGACAATGAGCAGTTCTTC,CASSREVWAGDNEQFF